The sequence of this TCR beta chain was determined in a study of regulatory T cells in long-lasting Graves disease. The time point denotes: newly diagnosed GD, antithyroid drugs for less than 3 months. After RNA was extracted from PBMCs, the TCR library was made from it. This clonotype has ten or more counts. Antigen: not known. Between the trimmed V and J ends, which lost 0 bases and 0 bases, there was a span of 13 bases. Germline V gene lookup returns CDR1 SGHAT and CDR2 FQNNGV. The CDR3 length is 17 residues. Construction of the TCR beta libraries employed iRepertoire HTBI primers in conjunction with Arm-PCR of CDR3 regions. TCRdb independently ran MiXCR on the multiplex PCR reads; one entry per CDR3 protein. The sample gives around 450,000 distinct CDR3 sequences, about 15% of which show up once; approximately 8% is in the top ten. Study findings and constraints: A limited number of samples was an acknowledged limitation.

These data were also filed under a second study, of T cells in Graves' hyperthyroidism and ophthalmopathy.

This sample comprised peripheral blood mononuclear cells (PBMCs), obtained at new diagnosis, from a patient treated with antithyroid drugs. The chain links TRBV11-2 to TRBJ2-3, with a weak D call TRBD2 (5 bases). This sequence originates from a woman aged 40 to 50 with Graves disease. CDR3 amino acids: CASSLDLGGSSTDTQYF. CDR3 nucleotide sequence: TGTGCCAGCAGCTTAGATCTGGGCGGGTCTAGCACAGATACGCAGTATTTT.